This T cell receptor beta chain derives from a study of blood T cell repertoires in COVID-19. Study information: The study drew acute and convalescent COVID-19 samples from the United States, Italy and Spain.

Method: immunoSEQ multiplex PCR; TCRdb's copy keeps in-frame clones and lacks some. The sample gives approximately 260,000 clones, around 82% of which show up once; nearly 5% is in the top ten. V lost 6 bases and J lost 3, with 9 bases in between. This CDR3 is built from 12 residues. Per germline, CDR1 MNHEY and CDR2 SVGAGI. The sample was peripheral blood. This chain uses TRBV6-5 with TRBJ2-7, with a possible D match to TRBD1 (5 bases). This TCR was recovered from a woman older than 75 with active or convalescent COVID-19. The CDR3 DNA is TGTGCCAGCAGGACCCAGGGCTACGAGCAGTACTTC. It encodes CASRTQGYEQYF.